The 19 T cell receptor beta chains below all came from one sample that was sequenced in a study of neoadjuvant nivolumab and ipilimumab in lung cancer (dated by TCRdb to 2018 to 2020). The library was generated by the immunoSEQ multiplex PCR assay. The immuneACCESS repertoire file appears here via TCRdb, limited to in-frame rearrangements. These files lack a portion of the clones; in checked studies, under half of the deficit traces to unresolved V genes, and the cause of the others is not known. The table for this sample lists approximately 23,000 clones; 82% of them were counted only once. More than 20% of the sample is held by the ten biggest clonotypes. The time point label, as the study defines it: pretherapy, before neoadjuvant immune checkpoint inhibitors. The specimen comprised peripheral blood, sampled before neoadjuvant nivolumab, alone or with ipilimumab. The receptors derive from an adult with non-small cell lung cancer.

The CDR3 region is CAISEDQGGNTEAFF. The CDR3 DNA reads as TGTGCCATCAGTGAGGATCAGGGTGGGAACACTGAAGCTTTCTTT. This chain uses TRBV10-3 with TRBJ1-1, with D possibly being TRBD1 (5 bases). V was shortened by 2 bases and J by 1 base, with 11 bases between the two germline ends. CDR1 ENHRY and CDR2 SYGVKD come from the germline V gene. CDR3 length equals 15 residues.

J is TRBJ2-7 and V is TRBV6-5; a weak D match, TRBD1 (6 bases). Trimming took off 6 bases at V and 5 bases at J, with 14 bases between the two ends. CDR1 and CDR2 (germline): MNHEY, SVGAGI. The CDR3 extends over 13 amino acids. The CDR3 DNA reads TGTGCCAGCAGCAATACAGGGTCCAACGAGCAGTACTTC. This gives the protein CASSNTGSNEQYF.

In its sample, this clone ranks as medium-sized (0.01 to 0.1%). The rearrangement joins TRBV7-2 to TRBJ2-3; the D gene is possibly TRBD1 (6 bases). The germline V gene has CDR1 SGHTA and CDR2 FQGNSA. This CDR3 contains 15 residues. With 2 bases removed from V and 1 base from J, the gap between germline ends came to 10 bases. CDR3 in amino acids: CASSLPRTGTDTQYF. CDR3 nucleotide sequence: TGTGCCAGCAGCTTACCTAGGACAGGCACAGATACGCAGTATTTT.

V usage is TRBV11-2 and J usage is TRBJ1-4; D is unclear. CDR3 size: 14 residues. With 5 bases removed from V and 4 bases from J, the gap between germline ends came to 11 bases. The germline CDR1 and CDR2 sequences are SGHAT and FQNNGV. This CDR3 is CASSRGNYNEKLFF. CDR3 DNA sequence: TGTGCCAGCAGCAGAGGGAACTATAATGAAAAACTGTTTTTT.

J is TRBJ1-2 and V is TRBV6-1; TRBD1 matches at 9 bases. The V gene end was trimmed by 6 bases and the J gene end by 8 bases; junction bases not matched to a gene: 13. CDR3 length: 15 amino acids. The V gene's germline CDR1 is MNHNS and CDR2 SASEGT. CDR3 loop: CASRRDLTGGGGYTF. In nucleotides, the CDR3 is TGTGCCAGCAGGAGAGACCTGACAGGGGGGGGAGGCTACACCTTC.

The chain combines TRBV29-1 with TRBJ2-6, with D unclear. The V gene's germline CDR1 is SQVTM and CDR2 ANQGSEA. This CDR3 is 16 amino acids long. With 5 bases removed from V and 0 bases from J, the gap between germline ends came to 14 bases. CDR3 nucleotide sequence: TGCAGCGTTTATTCCCCCCCAGACTCTGGGGCCAACGTCCTGACTTTC. Translated, it gives CSVYSPPDSGANVLTF.

V and J are TRBV6-5 and TRBJ2-7; TRBD2 matches at 11 bases. This CDR3 is built from 16 residues. V was clipped by 0 bases and J by 2 bases; unmatched bases: 3. Germline CDR1 is MNHEY and CDR2 is SVGAGI. The CDR3 loop reads CASSYSLLAGAYEQYF. The CDR3 nucleotides are TGTGCCAGCAGTTACTCGTTACTAGCGGGGGCCTACGAGCAGTACTTC.

As DNA, the CDR3 is TGTGCCAGCAGCTTCCGGACAGGGGGCTCCTACGAGCAGTACTTC. This sequence encodes CASSFRTGGSYEQYF. This chain uses TRBV11-2 with TRBJ2-7; 10 bases fit TRBD1. This CDR3 region has 15 residues. Per the germline V gene, CDR1 is SGHAT and CDR2 is FQNNGV. V was clipped by 3 bases and J by 0 bases; unmatched bases: 2.

A single count supports this clone. The genes are TRBV6-5 and TRBJ1-1; 9 positions match TRBD1. J was trimmed by 4 bases and V by 7 bases; bases with no gene match: 7. The CDR3 sequence is 14 residues long. Germline CDR1 and CDR2: MNHEY and SVGAGI. Written as DNA, the CDR3 is TGTGCCAGCACCTGGGACAGGGAAGGCACTGAAGCTTTCTTT. Translating gives CASTWDREGTEAFF.

This chain links TRBV2 with TRBJ1-2; 9 positions agree with TRBD1. The CDR3 is 15 amino acids. With V trimmed by 7 bases and J by 6 bases, 12 bases remained unmatched. In germline, CDR1 is SNHLY, CDR2 FYNNEI. In DNA form, the CDR3 reads TGTGCCAGCACCGATTCCGGGACAGGGACTAATGGCTACACCTTC. Translated: CASTDSGTGTNGYTF.

V usage is TRBV5-1 and J usage is TRBJ2-5; D gene uncertain. Looked up from germline, CDR1 is SGHRS and CDR2 is YFSETQ. Trimming cost V 3 bases and J 0 bases, with 9 bases left between them. This CDR3 is built from 14 residues. The CDR3 DNA is TGCGCCAGCAGCTGGAGCTCGTACCAAGAGACCCAGTACTTC. This sequence encodes CASSWSSYQETQYF.

The V and J genes are TRBV29-1 and TRBJ1-5; 9 positions agree with TRBD1. Germline assignment: CDR1 SQVTM and CDR2 ANQGSEA. Trimming took 5 bases from V and 2 from J; bases not matched to a gene: 10. This CDR3 contains 16 residues. CDR3 protein: CSVITGGAGGNQPQHF. The CDR3 coding sequence is TGCAGCGTTATTACAGGGGGCGCGGGGGGCAATCAGCCCCAGCATTTT.

V and J are TRBV30 and TRBJ2-3, with 7 bases fitting TRBD1. Germline-derived CDR1 and CDR2 are GTSNPN and SVGIG (reference sequence). The CDR3 spans 13 residues. J was trimmed by 2 bases and V by 7 bases; bases with no gene match: 6. This CDR3 reads CALNRGNTDTQYF. The CDR3 nucleotides are TGTGCCTTAAACAGGGGAAACACAGATACGCAGTATTTT.

The V gene is TRBV11-2, the J gene TRBJ2-6; D unclear. Trimming pared 0 bases from V and 2 bases from J, leaving 5 bases between. This CDR3 has 15 residues. Germline lookup yields CDR1 SGHAT and CDR2 FQNNGV. The CDR3 spells CASSLDSPGANVLTF. The DNA of the CDR3 is TGTGCCAGCAGCTTAGACAGTCCTGGGGCCAACGTCCTGACTTTC.

The chain has TRBV5-6 and TRBJ1-4; D is perhaps TRBD1 (5 bases). Trimming left V 4 bases short and J 4 bases short, with 8 bases between. Germline V CDR1 and CDR2: SGHDT, YYEEEE. The CDR3 is 13 residues long. CDR3 in DNA: TGTGCCAGCAGCCGCGACAGTAATGAAAAACTGTTTTTT. This codes for CASSRDSNEKLFF.

This clone came up once. The CDR3 region has the DNA TGTGCCAGCAGCCGGGAGGTTGCCTACAATGAGCAGTTCTTC. Translation: CASSREVAYNEQFF. This chain joins TRBV14 and TRBJ2-1; D may be TRBD2 (6 bases). CDR3 size: 14 residues. Trimming pared 4 bases from V and 2 bases from J, leaving 9 bases between. Germline CDR1 and CDR2: SGHDN and FVKESK.

The V gene is TRBV5-1, the J gene TRBJ1-2, with 7 positions matching TRBD1. The V gene end was trimmed by 0 bases and the J gene end by 4 bases; junction bases not matched to a gene: 0. Germline assignment: CDR1 SGHRS and CDR2 YFSETQ. The CDR3 is 13 residues long. The CDR3 DNA follows: TGCGCCAGCAGCTTGGGGGACAGCTATGGCTACACCTTC. This translates into CASSLGDSYGYTF.

This rearrangement joins TRBV11-1 to TRBJ1-4; no clear D gene. This CDR3 has 12 residues. Germline V gene data show CDR1 as SGHAT and CDR2 as FQDESV (reference sequence). Deletions cut 5 bases from V and 7 bases from J, with 8 bases between. This CDR3 is CASSHGSEKLFF. The CDR3 DNA reads as TGTGCCAGCAGCCACGGTAGTGAAAAACTGTTTTTT.

This sequence joins TRBV5-1 and TRBJ1-1, with D possibly matching TRBD1 (5 bases). V lost 7 bases and J 4 bases, leaving 23 bases between the germline ends. Germline V gene sequence: CDR1 SGHRS, CDR2 YFSETQ. The CDR3 spans 16 residues. The CDR3 here is CASGGKDKPGGTEAFF. CDR3 bases: TGCGCCAGCGGTGGAAAAGACAAGCCGGGGGGCACTGAAGCTTTCTTT.